The clone carrying this TCR beta chain showed up just a few times. Antigen specificity is unknown. Isolated RNA was reverse transcribed in full, so expressed TCRB transcripts were sequenced. Measured with immunoSEQ multiplex PCR; TCRdb has only the in-frame clones, and not every one. Of more than 250,000 clones in the sample, 20% were seen once. The data stem from a study of beta chain features in type 1 diabetes. Looking at the study overall: In age, gender and cell yields, patients were similar to healthy donors. Overall study findings and caveats: When Type 1 diabetes patients were examined, their TCRB CDR3s proved moderately but significantly shorter in all four CD4+ subsets. Over-representation of high TCR-expressing cells was a possible consequence of cDNA sequencing. Healthy donors had naive, central memory and Treg TCRB repertoires that appeared less similar than those seen among patients.

Trimming took 6 bases from V and 0 from J; bases not matched to a gene: 10. CDR3 length: 16 amino acids. Looked up from germline, CDR1 is MDHEN and CDR2 is SYDVKM. Each of the sorted populations had a purity greater than 98%. The origin of this receptor is a woman in her thirties or forties with type 1 diabetes. The chain carries TRBV28 and TRBJ2-7; TRBD1 matches 8 bases. What was sequenced was naive CD4+ T cells from blood. Here the CDR3 reads CASRTNRDRLSYEQYF. CDR3 DNA: TGTGCCAGCAGGACCAACCGGGACAGGCTCTCCTACGAGCAGTACTTC.